This T cell receptor (beta chain) was profiled in a study of shared clonotypes between healthy human individuals (dated by TCRdb to about 2020). Regarding the study in general: Three men and two women, aged 18 to 49 years, made up the cohort. For each donor, CD4 naive and CD4 memory were each run on three plates, CD8 naive on two plates, and CD8 memory on one plate. Per donor, leukapheresis produced somewhere between about 0.94 and 9.5 billion PBMCs. Blood TCR repertoires of about five healthy adults were deeply sequenced to estimate repertoire size and the extent of clonotype sharing between individuals. To increase sequencing depth and limit assay-specific biases, different laboratories used diverse techniques to prepare libraries and sequence TCR repertoires.

CDR1 SGHNT and CDR2 YYREEE are derived from the germline V gene (reference sequence). V sheds 7 bases and J sheds 2 bases, leaving 10 bases between their ends. Spanning cysteine to phenylalanine, the CDR3 consists of 12 amino acids. The retained sequence is limited to the CDR3, 36 bases, with the frame set at the first base. Using the deep immunoSEQ assay, multiplex PCR amplified TCR CDR3 regions from genomic DNA. For each cell subset, the extracted genomic DNA was distributed evenly across all wells of several immunoSEQ 96-well plates, and each plate served as one replicate. For sorted subsets, each replicate PCR was loaded with roughly 0.2 ug genomic DNA, equivalent to 30,000 or so T cell genomes. The purified libraries were quantified using a Qubit 3.0 fluorometer, sized with a Bioanalyzer 2100, and then quantified again using the KAPA Library Quantification kit. Each immunoSEQ 96-well plate was sequenced on its own single-read 150-cycle Illumina NextSeq 550 flow cell. The study's own analysis went as follows. The immunoSEQ output contained only junctional sequences without quality scores, so filtering could not match that applied to full-length reads. To assign V/J genes and CDR3, sequences were annotated using PyIR, a Python wrapper for IgBLAST v1.9, with IMGT germline references. Reads with weak V/J assignments (E-value above 1e-6), missing CDR3, stop codons, out-of-frame junctions, or ambiguous translated residues were removed. V3J clonotypes were defined by identical inferred V gene, J gene, and CDR3 amino acid sequence. To compute the percentage overlap between repertoires, the number of shared unique clonotypes was divided by the size of the smaller repertoire. Three approaches were used to assess repertoire richness: RTK rarefaction, the Chao1 estimator, and Recon v2.1 estimates of unobserved clonotypes. For all TCRbeta clonotypes obtained by the gDNA method from a few donors, generation probabilities were computed with OLGA. As stored in TCRdb, this immuneACCESS dataset retains in-frame rearrangements with V and J assigned. A fraction of the clones does not appear; measured against another copy, unresolved V genes explain less than half of the discrepancy, and the remainder lacks a known reason. That table gives V, J and clone size, and the DNA gave D and trimming. In this sample the table shows more than 600,000 clones, roughly nine tenths of which occur a single time. The ten largest account for nearly 25% of the sample.

Points the paper makes about the study in general: Sampling was limited to blood, and TCR repertoires in tissue likely differ from TCR repertoires in blood. Naive subsets generally had larger estimated clonotype richness than memory subsets did. Across a handful of donors, approximately 4.6% of naive CD4, roughly 3.3% of naive CD8, around 2.5% of memory CD4, and approximately 0.4% of memory CD8 clonotypes were shared. Clonotypes shared by all four sorted-subset donors showed higher generation probabilities than non-shared clonotypes. Based on pairwise subsampling, the degree of clonotype sharing among donors was expected to be affected by sequencing depth. Even with the large sequencing depth, rarefaction of the sorted-subset datasets indicated that sequencing was incomplete. The genetic and exposure-history diversity represented was limited by the small number of donors.

With regard to this clone: Its antigen is not yet known. Per-base qualities were not stored, and no clone one base away is much larger.

CD8 naive samples were obtained by positive selection for CCR7 among CD45RO-negative cells, yielding a CD45RA+CCR7+ population from which TemRA cells were excluded. The donors were healthy, HIV-negative adults who had no recently reported acute infections or vaccinations. Every donor was a Caucasian adult residing in Nashville, Tennessee, USA. After blood collection by leukapheresis, PBMCs were isolated using Ficoll-Histopaque density gradient centrifugation and then cryopreserved in the vapor phase of liquid nitrogen. Purity and quantity of every magnetically sorted T cell population were checked by analytical flow cytometry. From each sorted fraction, genomic DNA was isolated and quantified by UV absorbance on a Nanodrop 2000c.

Sequencing input: naive CD8+ T cells sorted from blood. In the paper's terms, the cell subset or site label means: CD45RA+CCR7+. This TCR derives from a man younger than 40 in good health. In this chain, TRBV5-4 is recombined with TRBJ2-7; no D gene can be assigned with confidence. The nucleotide sequence reads TGTGCCAGCGCCAGTGACGCCTACGAGCAGTACTTC. Translation gives CASASDAYEQYF. When the CDR3 is completed using the reference TRBV5-4 and TRBJ2-7 genes on either side, the full variable domain is ETGVTQSPTHLIKTRGQQVTLRCSSQSGHNTVSWYQQALGQGPQFIFQYYREEENGRGNFPPRFSGLQFPNYSSELNVNALELDDSALYLCASASDAYEQYFGPGTRLTVT.